These 5 T cell receptor beta chains originate from one sample sequenced in a study of T cell repertoires in cytomegalovirus infection. TCRdb itself ran the reads through MiXCR, one entry per CDR3 protein. This sample yields around 100,000 distinct CDR3 sequences, of which 10% are seen a single time; approximately 33% belongs to the top ten. Which antigens these TCRs recognize remains unknown. Sequencing was performed on PBMCs, sequenced either directly or after in vitro stimulation (not recorded which). The receptors come from a human donor in good health (CMV status not recorded). Some clones in this sample may be carry-over from other donors' samples.

This sequence joins TRBV24-1 and TRBJ1-1, with no clear D. V was shortened by 0 bases and J by 5 bases, with 3 bases between the two germline ends. The CDR3 is made up of 12 amino acids. Germline V gene sequence: CDR1 KGHDR, CDR2 SFDVKD. The CDR3 spells CATSDLGTEAFF. CDR3 nucleotides: TGTGCCACCAGTGATTTGGGTACTGAAGCTTTCTTT.

This clonotype showed up just a few times. The rearrangement uses TRBV28 and TRBJ1-1; D is undetermined. The CDR3 runs to 14 residues. V was shortened by 8 bases and J by 2 bases, with 15 bases between the two germline ends. Germline V CDR1 and CDR2: MDHEN, SYDVKM. The CDR3 DNA is TGTGCCAGCGTCCCCCCGCCCGGAAACACTGAAGCTTTCTTT. It codes for CASVPPPGNTEAFF. Complete variable domain (other parts from reference TRBV28 and TRBJ1-1): DVKVTQSSRYLVKRTGEKVFLECVQDMDHENMFWYRQDPGLGLRLIYFSYDVKMKEKGDIPEGYSVSREKKERFSLILESASTNQTSMYLCASVPPPGNTEAFFGQGTRLTVV.

This clonotype showed up many times. This rearrangement joins TRBV7-9 to TRBJ1-5; D not certain. Germline lookup yields CDR1 SEHNR and CDR2 FQNEAQ (reference sequence). V was pared by 3 bases and J by 5 bases, with 5 bases between. The CDR3 is 12 residues long. The CDR3 here is CASSFFDQPQHF. As DNA, the CDR3 is TGTGCCAGCAGCTTCTTTGATCAGCCCCAGCATTTT.

Details on this clonotype: Its ends do not fully match the called genes, so a read error is possible. V is TRBV7-6 and J is TRBJ2-2, with 8 bases aligning to TRBD1. CDR3 size: 15 residues. Germline V gene lookup returns CDR1 SGHVS and CDR2 FNYEAQ. This CDR3 is CASSLTGDHTGELFF. Here the CDR3 DNA reads TGTGCTAGCAGCTTGACAGGGGATCACACCGGGGAGCTGTTTTTT.

The rearrangement joins TRBV20-1 to TRBJ2-2; D is perhaps TRBD1 or TRBD2 (7 bases each). Trimming removed 7 bases from V and 5 bases from J, with 14 bases in between. The CDR3 covers 13 residues. Germline V gives CDR1 DFQATT, CDR2 SNEGSKA (reference sequence). The CDR3 region is CSGDREGTGELFF. The CDR3 DNA reads TGCAGTGGCGACAGGGAGGGGACCGGGGAGCTGTTTTTT.